These 25 T cell receptor beta chains were sequenced from one sample in a study of a mutant IDH1 vaccine in newly diagnosed glioma. Specified time point: baseline, week 1 (first vaccination visit). The treatment was: pre-vaccination baseline after standard-of-care therapy. Sequencing was performed with immunoSEQ multiplex PCR; in TCRdb, only in-frame clones are kept and a portion is missing. Among 85,000 to 100,000 clones, around 80% were seen once, and the ten largest hold 7% to 9%. The material was PBMCs, obtained from a glioma patient treated with radiotherapy, temozolomide or both. The receptor source for this set is a man in his forties or fifties with glioma.

The chain uses TRBV27 and TRBJ2-1; 15 bases map to TRBD2. V shed 5 bases, J shed 8 bases, and the junction held 4 bases outside the gene matches. This CDR3 contains 15 residues. Germline V gives CDR1 MNHEY, CDR2 SMNVEV (reference sequence). The CDR3 is CASSPRTSGRDEQFF. In DNA, the CDR3 is TGTGCCAGCAGTCCCCGGACTAGCGGGAGGGATGAGCAGTTCTTC.

The V call is TRBV15, the J call TRBJ2-1; D perhaps matches TRBD1 (5 bases). Germline assignment: CDR1 LNHNV and CDR2 YYDKDF (reference sequence). Trimming took off 4 bases at V and 3 bases at J, with 13 bases between the two ends. The CDR3 consists of 15 residues. CDR3 protein: CATSIRQPHYNEQFF. DNA for the CDR3: TGTGCCACCAGCATCCGACAGCCTCACTACAATGAGCAGTTCTTC.

This clone has just one count. The chain uses TRBV19 and TRBJ1-5; D is perhaps TRBD1 (5 bases). Germline V CDR1 and CDR2: LNHDA, SQIVND (reference sequence). The V and J ends lost 2 bases and 0 bases respectively, with 8 bases between them. CDR3 length: 15 amino acids. CDR3 DNA: TGTGCCAGTAGTATACGGGGGGATAGCAATCAGCCCCAGCATTTT. Translated, it gives CASSIRGDSNQPQHF. Full variable domain (outside the CDR3, taken from reference TRBV19 and TRBJ1-5): DGGITQSPKYLFRKEGQNVTLSCEQNLNHDAMYWYRQDPGQGLRLIYYSQIVNDFQKGDIAEGYSVSREKKESFPLTVTSAQKNPTAFYLCASSIRGDSNQPQHFGDGTRLSIL.

The chain combines TRBV4-2 with TRBJ2-3; 8 bases are shared with TRBD1. The CDR3 spans 18 residues. V lost 4 bases, J lost 0 bases, and 12 bases stayed unmatched. Looked up from germline, CDR1 is LGHNA and CDR2 is YNFKEQ. The CDR3 DNA follows: TGTGCCAGCAGCCCCCACCGACAGGGGACGGCTAGCACAGATACGCAGTATTTT. Its protein is CASSPHRQGTASTDTQYF.

In this sample, this clone turned up a few times. The chain uses TRBV7-8 and TRBJ2-2, with 7 positions matching TRBD2. V trimming: 5 bases; J trimming: 6 bases; junction bases outside the gene matches: 6. There are 14 residues in the CDR3. The germline CDR1 and CDR2 sequences are SGHVS and FQNEAQ. CDR3 bases: TGTGCCAGCAGCCCGACTAGCTTCTCCGGGGAGCTGTTTTTT. The encoded protein is CASSPTSFSGELFF.

J is TRBJ2-3 and V is TRBV7-2; TRBD2 matches at 7 bases. This CDR3 contains 14 residues. V lost 6 bases, J lost 7 bases, and 10 bases stayed unmatched. Germline values: CDR1 SGHTA, CDR2 FQGNSA. The DNA of the CDR3 is TGTGCCAGCAGGGGGACTAACCTACGTCATACGCAGTATTTT. Protein product: CASRGTNLRHTQYF. Full variable domain (remainder filled in from reference TRBV7-2 and TRBJ2-3): GAGVSQSPSNKVTEKGKDVELRCDPISGHTALYWYRQSLGQGLEFLIYFQGNSAPDKSGLPSDRFSAERTGGSVSTLTIQRTQQEDSAVYLCASRGTNLRHTQYFGPGTRLTVL.

This clone was observed a single time. J is TRBJ1-2 and V is TRBV30; 7 bases map to TRBD1. The CDR3 sequence is 16 residues long. Trimming cost V 3 bases and J 0 bases; bases outside gene matches: 10. Germline-derived CDR1 and CDR2 are GTSNPN and SVGIG (reference sequence). CDR3 bases: TGTGCCTGGAGGAGGTCCGGACAGGCCGCTAACTATGGCTACACCTTC. Translating gives CAWRRSGQAANYGYTF.

The J gene is TRBJ2-3, the V gene TRBV6-1; 8 nucleotides line up with TRBD2. Trimming took 4 bases from V and 2 from J; bases not matched to a gene: 11. In germline, CDR1 is MNHNS, CDR2 SASEGT. The CDR3 length is 17 residues. CDR3 sequence: CASSGAAVAGITDTQYF. The CDR3 nucleotides read TGTGCCAGCAGTGGTGCCGCGGTAGCGGGGATCACAGATACGCAGTATTTT.

The chain couples TRBV10-3 to TRBJ2-7; D call uncertain. Trimming left V 4 bases short and J 4 bases short, with 5 bases between. CDR1 is ENHRY, CDR2 SYGVKD, per germline. The CDR3 loop spans 11 amino acids. CDR3 in DNA: TGTGCCATCAGTGGTGCGTACGAGCAGTACTTC. It translates to CAISGAYEQYF.

This rearrangement joins TRBV28 to TRBJ1-2; no definite D call. The V gene lost 4 bases and the J gene lost 0 bases, with 12 bases spanning the gap. Germline assignment: CDR1 MDHEN and CDR2 SYDVKM. The CDR3 has 15 residues. CDR3 amino acids: CASSSEQRPNYGYTF. CDR3 DNA: TGTGCCAGCAGTTCGGAACAACGACCTAACTATGGCTACACCTTC.

The chain uses TRBV30 and TRBJ2-2; D not resolved. Germline V CDR1 and CDR2: GTSNPN, SVGIG (reference sequence). V was trimmed by 3 bases and J by 4 bases, leaving 9 bases between them. This CDR3 region has 13 residues. The CDR3 spells CAWSPVSTGELFF. The CDR3 region has the DNA TGTGCCTGGAGCCCAGTGAGCACCGGGGAGCTGTTTTTT.

In DNA, the CDR3 is TGTGCCAGCAGCTTAGCGTCAAGCGGGGCGGAGACCCAGTACTTC. This encodes CASSLASSGAETQYF. The rearrangement uses TRBV7-2 and TRBJ2-5; 7 bases match TRBD2. This CDR3 spans 15 amino acids. Germline V gene lookup returns CDR1 SGHTA and CDR2 FQGNSA. V lost 0 bases, J lost 5 bases, and 6 bases stayed unmatched.

The chain is built from TRBV18 and TRBJ1-5, with D hard to call. The CDR3 runs 13 residues. V dropped 3 bases and J dropped 4 bases, with 7 bases sitting between them. CDR1 and CDR2 from the germline V gene are KGHSH and LQKENI. CDR3 sequence (DNA): TGTGCCAGCTCACCCCAGGCGAATCAGCCCCAGCATTTT. Its protein product is CASSPQANQPQHF.

The gene calls are TRBV6-5 and TRBJ1-1; D is possibly TRBD1 (6 bases). V was cut by 3 bases and J by 8 bases, with 22 bases left in between. CDR1 and CDR2 (germline): MNHEY, SVGAGI. This CDR3 spans 16 amino acids. The CDR3 protein is CASSYSAGTTKKEAFF. The CDR3 DNA reads as TGTGCCAGCAGTTATTCCGCCGGGACAACAAAAAAAGAAGCTTTCTTT.

The V call is TRBV4-3, the J call TRBJ2-1, with D possibly TRBD2 on 5 matching bases. The CDR3 spans 17 residues. CDR1 and CDR2 from the germline V gene are LGHNA and YSLEER. Deletions cut 0 bases from V and 2 bases from J, with 14 bases between. This CDR3 reads CASSQEGAGEPYNEQFF. The CDR3 coding sequence is TGCGCCAGCAGCCAAGAAGGCGCTGGGGAGCCCTACAATGAGCAGTTCTTC.

The J gene is TRBJ2-7, the V gene TRBV28, with D hard to call. The germline V gene has CDR1 MDHEN and CDR2 SYDVKM. This CDR3 has 12 amino acids. V was clipped by 4 bases and J by 3 bases, with 7 bases between them. The CDR3 nucleotides read TGTGCCAGCAGTTACAGCGACTACGAGCAGTACTTC. This translates into CASSYSDYEQYF.

The genes are TRBV28 and TRBJ1-5, with D tentatively TRBD1 (6 bases). Germline CDR1 MDHEN, CDR2 SYDVKM. V was cut by 7 bases and J by 4 bases, with 14 bases left in between. This CDR3 contains 14 residues. CDR3 sequence (DNA): TGTGCCAGCACCTACGACAGGACAAATCAGCCCCAGCATTTT. This gives the protein CASTYDRTNQPQHF.

This chain links TRBV6-5 with TRBJ2-3, with D possibly being TRBD2 (6 bases). V was clipped by 4 bases and J by 2 bases, with 10 bases between them. The CDR3 sequence is 14 residues long. The germline V gene has CDR1 MNHEY and CDR2 SVGAGI. The CDR3 spells CASSFRDSTDTQYF. CDR3 DNA: TGTGCCAGCAGTTTCCGGGACTCCACAGATACGCAGTATTTT.

This CDR3 is CASSLDPGLANTYEQYF. CDR3 nucleotides: TGTGCCAGCAGCTTGGACCCTGGACTAGCTAATACCTACGAGCAGTACTTC. This rearrangement joins TRBV7-9 to TRBJ2-7; 8 nucleotides match TRBD2. After removal of 3 bases from V and 2 bases from J, the junction contained 12 bases not matched to a gene. The CDR3 extends over 17 amino acids. The germline V gene has CDR1 SEHNR and CDR2 FQNEAQ (reference sequence).

This clone appeared a single time. The V call is TRBV4-1, the J call TRBJ2-2; unclear D gene. The CDR3 runs 16 residues. V lost 0 bases and J 3 bases, leaving 11 bases between the germline ends. CDR1 and CDR2 (germline): MGHRA, YSYEKL. The DNA for the CDR3 is TGCGCCAGCAGCCAAGACCCACAATCGGACACCGGGGAGCTGTTTTTT. Protein: CASSQDPQSDTGELFF.

CDR3 bases: TGTGCCAGCAGTACCAGGGACAGGGGGCTTAGCTACGAGCAGTACTTC. Residues: CASSTRDRGLSYEQYF. The chain couples TRBV28 to TRBJ2-7, with TRBD1 identical over 12 bases. CDR1 and CDR2 (germline): MDHEN, SYDVKM. This CDR3 contains 16 residues. V gave up 5 bases and J gave up 3 bases; unmatched junction bases: 8. The full variable domain, its missing parts supplied by reference TRBV28 and TRBJ2-7, is DVKVTQSSRYLVKRTGEKVFLECVQDMDHENMFWYRQDPGLGLRLIYFSYDVKMKEKGDIPEGYSVSREKKERFSLILESASTNQTSMYLCASSTRDRGLSYEQYFGPGTRLTVT.

The rearrangement links TRBV30 to TRBJ1-6; no definite D call. Trimming took 0 bases from V and 14 from J, leaving 11 bases between them. This CDR3 spans 12 amino acids. The germline V gene encodes CDR1 GTSNPN and CDR2 SVGIG (reference sequence). The CDR3 DNA reads as TGTGCCTGGAGTGTACCTGTCGCAGCCCTCCACTTT. Translated, it gives CAWSVPVAALHF.

This clone was picked up a small number of times. The rearrangement joins TRBV7-9 to TRBJ1-1, with D possibly matching TRBD1 (5 bases). The CDR3 runs to 14 residues. Trimming shortened V by 4 bases and J by 0 bases, and 9 bases separated the two germline ends. The germline V gene has CDR1 SEHNR and CDR2 FQNEAQ (reference sequence). The CDR3 DNA reads as TGTGCCAGCAGCTCAGGGACGGTGAACACTGAAGCTTTCTTT. It translates to CASSSGTVNTEAFF.

The chain couples TRBV6-5 to TRBJ2-5; maybe TRBD2 (5 bases). The CDR3 sequence is 13 residues long. The germline V gene has CDR1 MNHEY and CDR2 SVGAGI. V lost 0 bases and J 11 bases, leaving 13 bases between the germline ends. Written as DNA, the CDR3 is TGTGCCAGCAGTTACTCCGAAGGCTGGGAGCAGTACTTC. It is translated as CASSYSEGWEQYF.

This rearrangement joins TRBV11-1 to TRBJ2-1, with 8 bases identical to TRBD2. The trim removed 1 base at V and 5 bases at J, leaving 4 bases unmatched. CDR1 SGHAT and CDR2 FQDESV come from the germline V gene (reference sequence). The CDR3 is 15 amino acids. CDR3 DNA sequence: TGTGCCAGCAGCTTAGATAGCGGGAACGACAATGAGCAGTTCTTC. Its translation: CASSLDSGNDNEQFF.